This T cell receptor (beta chain) stems from a study of blood T cell repertoires in COVID-19. Study information: Sites in the United States, Italy and Spain provided acute and convalescent COVID-19 samples. Sources were T cells, B-cell-depleted T cells, or PBMCs; the material itself was cDNA or gDNA.

The table lists this clone with a few counts. The repertoire was sequenced with immunoSEQ multiplex PCR; TCRdb's copy has only in-frame clones and lacks some. This sample has around 190,000 clones, with roughly 76% found just once. Trimming took off 4 bases at V and 3 bases at J, with 12 bases between the two ends. CDR1 is SEHNR, CDR2 FQNEAQ, per germline (reference sequence). The CDR3 runs 14 residues. Material for sequencing was peripheral blood. J is TRBJ1-1 and V is TRBV7-9, with D maybe TRBD1 (5 bases). The receptor was derived from a woman aged 45-65 years with active or convalescent COVID-19. The CDR3 loop is CASSYGGGDTEAFF. CDR3 bases: TGTGCCAGCAGCTATGGCGGAGGGGACACTGAAGCTTTCTTT. Complete variable domain (other parts from reference TRBV7-9 and TRBJ1-1): DTGVSQNPRHKITKRGQNVTFRCDPISEHNRLYWYRQTLGQGPEFLTYFQNEAQLEKSRLLSDRFSAERPKGSFSTLEIQRTEQGDSAMYLCASSYGGGDTEAFFGQGTRLTVV.